One sample yielded the 16 T cell receptor beta chains listed below, sequenced in a study of shared clonotypes between healthy human individuals (TCRdb year 2020). The method was the immunoSEQ multiplex PCR assay. TCRdb mirrors the immuneACCESS table, restricted to in-frame sequences. Some clones are absent from its copies; in checked studies, under half trace to an unresolved V gene, and the reason for the others is unknown. The sample data list about 670,000 clones, and approximately 79% of these were observed just once. Together, the top ten hold roughly 1.8% of the sample. Sequenced: memory CD4+ T cells sorted from blood. The sample's cell subset or site, from its label and the paper: CD45RA-negative fraction. All receptors derive from a woman aged 25 to 39 in good health.

This clone appeared a single time. V is TRBV4-1 and J is TRBJ2-5; TRBD2 matches 7 bases. TRBJ2-7 explains the end of the DNA better; the J call may be wrong. Germline lookup yields CDR1 MGHRA and CDR2 YSYEKL. The CDR3 spans 15 residues. This chain's CDR3 is CASSQGPSGNYEQYF. The DNA for the CDR3 is TGCGCCAGCAGCCAAGGTCCTAGCGGCAACTACGAGCAGTACTTC.

This chain links TRBV7-7 with TRBJ2-2, with 11 bases matching TRBD1. The V and J ends lost 5 bases and 0 bases, in that order; junction bases with no gene match: 2. In germline, CDR1 is SSHAT, CDR2 FNYEAQ (reference sequence). This CDR3 comprises 16 residues. CDR3 sequence: CASSRDRGANTGELFF. The CDR3 coding sequence is TGTGCCAGCAGCAGGGACAGGGGGGCGAACACCGGGGAGCTGTTTTTT.

The sample holds a few counts of this clone. This chain links TRBV7-9 with TRBJ1-1; no clear D. Germline V gene sequence: CDR1 SEHNR, CDR2 FQNEAQ (reference sequence). Trimming left V 1 base short and J 3 bases short, with 9 bases between. The CDR3 has 14 residues. The CDR3 protein is CASSLERSDTEAFF. As DNA, the CDR3 is TGTGCCAGCAGCTTAGAACGGTCGGACACTGAAGCTTTCTTT.

The V gene is TRBV11-3, the J gene TRBJ1-2; no reliable D call. The germline gives CDR1 SGHNT, CDR2 YENEEA. Trimming pared 3 bases from V and 2 bases from J, leaving 13 bases between. This CDR3 has 15 residues. CDR3 amino acids: CASSLVGSSNYGYTF. CDR3 sequence (DNA): TGTGCCAGCAGCTTGGTCGGCAGTTCAAACTATGGCTACACCTTC.

The gene calls are TRBV19 and TRBJ2-5; 8 nucleotides match TRBD1. This CDR3 is 14 amino acids long. The germline V gene has CDR1 LNHDA and CDR2 SQIVND (reference sequence). The V and J ends lost 8 bases and 2 bases, in that order; junction bases with no gene match: 7. This CDR3 is CASRTGPLQETQYF. The CDR3 DNA is TGTGCCAGTCGGACAGGGCCTCTGCAAGAGACCCAGTACTTC.

The chain links TRBV6-5 to TRBJ2-5; unclear D gene. V lost 5 bases, J lost 0 bases, and 10 bases lay in between. The CDR3 loop spans 14 amino acids. Germline V gene lookup returns CDR1 MNHEY and CDR2 SVGAGI. In nucleotides, the CDR3 is TGTGCCAGCAGTCTTCGGCTGTACCAAGAGACCCAGTACTTC. Amino acids: CASSLRLYQETQYF.

This clone was seen a handful of times. The genes are TRBV6-5 and TRBJ1-1; D is perhaps TRBD1 (5 bases). The germline V gene encodes CDR1 MNHEY and CDR2 SVGAGI. The V gene lost 6 bases and the J gene lost 10 bases, with 12 bases spanning the gap. The CDR3 is made up of 11 amino acids. CDR3 sequence: CASRDPRGAFF. The CDR3 nucleotides read TGTGCCAGCAGAGACCCGAGGGGAGCTTTCTTT.

The chain combines TRBV11-2 with TRBJ2-7; 11 bases align to TRBD2. This CDR3 is built from 16 residues. The ends lost 5 bases at V and 3 bases at J; junction bases unmatched: 9. Germline values: CDR1 SGHAT, CDR2 FQNNGV. CDR3 protein: CASSRQGLAAGYEQYF. CDR3 bases: TGTGCCAGCAGCCGCCAGGGACTAGCGGCAGGCTACGAGCAGTACTTC.

The chain is built from TRBV2 and TRBJ1-5; tentative D call: TRBD1 (6 bases). CDR3 length: 17 residues. From germline, CDR1 is SNHLY and CDR2 FYNNEI. V dropped 0 bases and J dropped 4 bases, with 16 bases sitting between them. In DNA form, the CDR3 reads TGTGCCAGCAGTGAAGCGTTCAGACGAGGGGGAAATCAGCCCCAGCATTTT. Translated: CASSEAFRRGGNQPQHF.

The chain couples TRBV11-2 to TRBJ2-2; TRBD1 matches at 7 bases. Germline CDR1 reads SGHAT; CDR2 reads FQNNGV. The CDR3 runs to 15 residues. V lost 6 bases, J lost 0 bases, and 4 bases stayed unmatched. The CDR3: CASRRQGTNTGELFF. CDR3 coding DNA: TGTGCCAGCAGAAGACAGGGAACGAACACCGGGGAGCTGTTTTTT.

This sequence joins TRBV11-2 and TRBJ1-1; tentative D call: TRBD1 (5 bases). The germline gives CDR1 SGHAT, CDR2 FQNNGV. CDR3 length: 13 residues. Trimming shortened V by 3 bases and J by 3 bases, and 8 bases separated the two germline ends. CDR3 sequence reads: CASSFDRHTEAFF. The CDR3 DNA reads TGTGCCAGCAGCTTTGACAGACACACTGAAGCTTTCTTT.

This clone came up a few times. Other DNA sequences within the sample encode an identical CDR3. V gene TRBV28 combines with J gene TRBJ1-1; D is uncertain. The germline V gene has CDR1 MDHEN and CDR2 SYDVKM. This CDR3 comprises 11 residues. V was shortened by 6 bases and J by 0 bases, with 2 bases between the two germline ends. The CDR3 is CASRMNTEAFF. The CDR3 bases are TGTGCCAGCAGGATGAACACTGAAGCTTTCTTT.

The V call is TRBV4-1, the J call TRBJ2-1; TRBD2 is a possible D gene (5 bases). V lost 5 bases and J lost 6, with 14 bases in between. In germline, CDR1 is MGHRA, CDR2 YSYEKL. CDR3 size: 14 residues. Written as DNA, the CDR3 is TGCGCCAGCAGCAGAGGACCTGAGGGCAATGAGCAGTTCTTC. It specifies CASSRGPEGNEQFF.

The rearrangement uses TRBV28 and TRBJ1-1; D is unresolved. The CDR3 covers 12 residues. Germline V gene data show CDR1 as MDHEN and CDR2 as SYDVKM. Deletions cut 5 bases from V and 6 bases from J, with 10 bases between. In DNA, the CDR3 is TGTGCCAGCAGTACCCCGGGCTCTGAAGCTTTCTTT. Its protein is CASSTPGSEAFF.

This clone was seen just once. Other DNA sequences of this sample code for an identical CDR3. This chain links TRBV5-1 with TRBJ1-3, with D perhaps TRBD1 (6 bases). CDR1 and CDR2 from the germline V gene are SGHRS and YFSETQ. The CDR3 is 14 residues long. The germline V and J ends were trimmed by 4 bases and 4 bases, with 12 bases remaining between them. CDR3: CASSPGTNGNTIYF. The CDR3 DNA reads TGCGCCAGCAGCCCAGGGACAAACGGAAACACCATATATTTT.

Written as DNA, the CDR3 is TGTGCCAGCAGCGTAGATCGACTAGCGGGAGGAGAGACCCAGTACTTC. Translation gives CASSVDRLAGGETQYF. The chain employs TRBV9 and TRBJ2-5; 13 nucleotides line up with TRBD2. Germline CDR1 reads SGDLS; CDR2 reads YYNGEE. V trimming: 0 bases; J trimming: 4 bases; junction bases outside the gene matches: 3. The CDR3 is made up of 16 amino acids.